This T cell receptor (beta chain) was observed in a study of cytomegalovirus exposure and HLA in healthy donors. General study findings and limits: A later analysis linked a missense variant in DCLRE1C to the trimming of TCR beta V and J genes. In a later analysis, most CMV-associated TCR beta chains appeared HLA-restricted.

Comment on this clone: Its antigen is not identified.

The primer mix had 60 Vbeta and 13 Jbeta primers. Profiled with immunoSEQ multiplex PCR; TCRdb holds only in-frame clones, not every one. The table records 160,000 or so clones, 70% to 85% of them present only once. The germline V gene has CDR1 SGDLS and CDR2 YYNGEE. This CDR3 has 16 residues. Trimming removed 4 bases from V and 1 base from J; junction bases left unmatched: 9. Those who donated were healthy bone marrow donors. Although they were nominally healthy when sampled, donors likely had unrecorded immune exposures. This sequence originates from a human donor in good health. This chain joins TRBV9 and TRBJ2-7, with 9 bases matching TRBD2. Sequenced input: PBMCs. In DNA form, the CDR3 reads TGTGCCAGCAGCTCCTACGGGGCGGGGGGGTCCTACGAGCAGTACTTC. This encodes CASSSYGAGGSYEQYF.